This T cell receptor beta chain is drawn from a study of blood T cell repertoires in COVID-19. Authors' data handling: It was from reference gene primer amplification that nucleated cell counts were estimated. This table comes from immunoSEQ multiplex PCR, and its TCRdb copy is limited to in-frame clones, with some not included. V and J calls and clone size are copied from that table; D and trimming were computed from the DNA. The profile shows about 130,000 clones, around 77% of them singletons. V lost 0 bases and J 8 bases, leaving 17 bases between the germline ends. Looked up from germline, CDR1 is MGHRA and CDR2 is YSYEKL. The CDR3 runs to 16 residues.

The chain is built from TRBV4-1 and TRBJ2-1; weak D call: TRBD2 (6 bases). Material: peripheral blood. The TCR was taken from a human donor in a cohort sampled during active COVID-19. CDR3 amino acids: CASSQDRVGGSDEQFF. Written as DNA, the CDR3 is TGCGCCAGCAGCCAAGATAGGGTGGGGGGAAGCGATGAGCAGTTCTTC.